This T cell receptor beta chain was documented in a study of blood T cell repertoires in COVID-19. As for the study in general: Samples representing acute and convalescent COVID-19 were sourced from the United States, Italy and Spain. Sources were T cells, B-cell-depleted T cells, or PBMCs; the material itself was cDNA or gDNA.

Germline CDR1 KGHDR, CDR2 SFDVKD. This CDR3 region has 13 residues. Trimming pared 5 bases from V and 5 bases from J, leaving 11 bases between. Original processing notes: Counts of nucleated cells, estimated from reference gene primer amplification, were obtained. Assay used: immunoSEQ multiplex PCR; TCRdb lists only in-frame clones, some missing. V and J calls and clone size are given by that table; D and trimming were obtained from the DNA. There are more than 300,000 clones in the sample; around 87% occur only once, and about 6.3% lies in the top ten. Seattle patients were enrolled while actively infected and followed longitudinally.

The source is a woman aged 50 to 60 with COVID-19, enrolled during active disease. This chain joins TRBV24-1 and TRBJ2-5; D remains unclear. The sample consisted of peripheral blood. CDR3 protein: CATSGIEQETQYF. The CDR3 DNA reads TGTGCCACCAGTGGAATAGAACAGGAGACCCAGTACTTC.